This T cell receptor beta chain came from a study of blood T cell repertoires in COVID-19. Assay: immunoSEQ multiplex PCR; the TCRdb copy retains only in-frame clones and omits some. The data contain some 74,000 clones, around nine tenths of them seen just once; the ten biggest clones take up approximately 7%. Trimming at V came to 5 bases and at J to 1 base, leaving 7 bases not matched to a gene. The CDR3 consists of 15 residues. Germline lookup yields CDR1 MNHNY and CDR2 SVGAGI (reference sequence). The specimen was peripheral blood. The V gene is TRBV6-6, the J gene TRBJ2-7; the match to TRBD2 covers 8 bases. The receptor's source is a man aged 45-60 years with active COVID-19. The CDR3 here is CASSQTSARSYEQYF. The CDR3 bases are TGTGCCAGCAGTCAGACTAGCGCTCGATCCTACGAGCAGTACTTC.